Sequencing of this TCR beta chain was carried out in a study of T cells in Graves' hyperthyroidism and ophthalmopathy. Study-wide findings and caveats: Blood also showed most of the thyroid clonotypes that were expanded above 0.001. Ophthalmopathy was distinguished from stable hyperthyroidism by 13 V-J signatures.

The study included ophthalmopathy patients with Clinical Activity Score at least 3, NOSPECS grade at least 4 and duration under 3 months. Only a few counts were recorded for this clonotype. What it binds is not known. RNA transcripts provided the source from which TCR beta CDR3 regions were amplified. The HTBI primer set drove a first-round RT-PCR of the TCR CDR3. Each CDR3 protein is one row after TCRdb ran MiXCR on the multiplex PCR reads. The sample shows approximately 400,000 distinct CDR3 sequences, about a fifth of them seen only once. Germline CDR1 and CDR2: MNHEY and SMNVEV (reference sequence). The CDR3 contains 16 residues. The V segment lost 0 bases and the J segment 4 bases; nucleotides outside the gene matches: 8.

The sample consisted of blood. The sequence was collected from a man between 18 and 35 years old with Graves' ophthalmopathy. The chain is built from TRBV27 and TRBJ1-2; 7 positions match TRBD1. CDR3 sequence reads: CASSLSAAGGSYGYTF. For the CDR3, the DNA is TGTGCCAGCAGTTTATCGGCGGCAGGGGGTAGCTATGGCTACACCTTC.